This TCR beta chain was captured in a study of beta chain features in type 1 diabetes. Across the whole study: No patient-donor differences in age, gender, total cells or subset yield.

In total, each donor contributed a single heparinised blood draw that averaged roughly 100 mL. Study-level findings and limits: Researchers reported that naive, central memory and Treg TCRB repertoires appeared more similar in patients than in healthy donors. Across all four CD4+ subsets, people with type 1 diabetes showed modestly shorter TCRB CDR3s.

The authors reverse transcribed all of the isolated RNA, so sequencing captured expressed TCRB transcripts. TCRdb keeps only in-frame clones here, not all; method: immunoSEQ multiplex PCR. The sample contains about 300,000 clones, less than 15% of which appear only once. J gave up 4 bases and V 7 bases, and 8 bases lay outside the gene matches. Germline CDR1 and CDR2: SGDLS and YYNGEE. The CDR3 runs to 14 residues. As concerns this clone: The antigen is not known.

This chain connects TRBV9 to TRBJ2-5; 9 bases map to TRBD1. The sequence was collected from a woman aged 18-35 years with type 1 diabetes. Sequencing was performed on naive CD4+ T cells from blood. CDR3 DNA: TGTGCCAGCGGGACAGGGACCGTCCGAGAGACCCAGTACTTC. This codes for CASGTGTVRETQYF. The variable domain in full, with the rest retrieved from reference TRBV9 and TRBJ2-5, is DSGVTQTPKHLITATGQRVTLRCSPRSGDLSVYWYQQSLDQGLQFLIQYYNGEERAKGNILERFSAQQFPDLHSELNLSSLELGDSALYFCASGTGTVRETQYFGPGTRLLVL.